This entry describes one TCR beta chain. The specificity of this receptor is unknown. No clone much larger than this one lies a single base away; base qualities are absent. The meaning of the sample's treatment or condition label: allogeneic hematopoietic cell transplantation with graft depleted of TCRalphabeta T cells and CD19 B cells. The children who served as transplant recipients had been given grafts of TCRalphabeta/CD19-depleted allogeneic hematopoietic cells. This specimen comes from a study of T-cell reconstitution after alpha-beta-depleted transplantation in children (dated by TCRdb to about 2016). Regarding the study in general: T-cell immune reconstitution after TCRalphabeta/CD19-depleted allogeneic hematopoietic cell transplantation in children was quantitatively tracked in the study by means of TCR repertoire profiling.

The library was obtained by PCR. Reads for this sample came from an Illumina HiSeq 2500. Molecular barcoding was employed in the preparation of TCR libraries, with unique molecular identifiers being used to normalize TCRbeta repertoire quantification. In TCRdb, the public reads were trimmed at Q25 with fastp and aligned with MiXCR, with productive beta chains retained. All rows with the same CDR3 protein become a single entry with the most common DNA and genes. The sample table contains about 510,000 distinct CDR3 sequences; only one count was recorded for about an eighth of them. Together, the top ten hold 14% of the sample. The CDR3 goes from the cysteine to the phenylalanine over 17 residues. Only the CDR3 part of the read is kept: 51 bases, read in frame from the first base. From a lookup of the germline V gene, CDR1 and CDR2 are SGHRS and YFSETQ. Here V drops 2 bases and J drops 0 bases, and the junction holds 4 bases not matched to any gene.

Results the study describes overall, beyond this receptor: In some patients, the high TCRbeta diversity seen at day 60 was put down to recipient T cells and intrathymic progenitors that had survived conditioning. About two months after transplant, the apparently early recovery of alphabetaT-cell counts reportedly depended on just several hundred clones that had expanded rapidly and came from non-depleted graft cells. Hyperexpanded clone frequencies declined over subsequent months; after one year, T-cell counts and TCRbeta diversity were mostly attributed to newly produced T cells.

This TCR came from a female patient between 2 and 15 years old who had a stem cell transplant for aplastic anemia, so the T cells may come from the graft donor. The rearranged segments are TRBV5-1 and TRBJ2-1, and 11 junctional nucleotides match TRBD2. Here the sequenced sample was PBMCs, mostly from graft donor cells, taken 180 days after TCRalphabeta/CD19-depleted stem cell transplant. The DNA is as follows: TGCGCCAGCAGCTTTCCTAGCGGGAGGCTCTCCTACAATGAGCAGTTCTTC. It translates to CASSFPSGRLSYNEQFF.